The text below deals with one T cell receptor (beta chain). Its cognate antigen is unknown. The source of the sample is a study of T-cell memory formation after mild COVID-19. Study-wide results and limits: Pre-infection memory harbored some responding clones, suggesting cross-reactive memory joined.

Germline values: CDR1 MGHRA, CDR2 YSYEKL. The CDR3 contains 16 residues. The V and J ends lost 0 bases and 6 bases respectively, with 15 bases between them. TCRdb re-analysed the 5' RACE reads in MiXCR, keeping a single row per CDR3 protein. Counted here are roughly 86,000 distinct CDR3 sequences, over 12% occurring once; the ten biggest clones make up approximately 40%. Input material: PBMCs or a T cell subset sorted from them (not recorded which). This receptor was identified in a man aged 18 to 29 who had mild COVID-19 (a few samples of this study predate the infection). Cell type and time point are not known. The chain recombines TRBV4-1 with TRBJ2-1; a possible D gene is TRBD1 (6 bases). CDR3 coding DNA: TGCGCCAGCAGCCAAGATGGGGGCCCCAGGGGCAATGAGCAGTTCTTC. Protein product: CASSQDGGPRGNEQFF.